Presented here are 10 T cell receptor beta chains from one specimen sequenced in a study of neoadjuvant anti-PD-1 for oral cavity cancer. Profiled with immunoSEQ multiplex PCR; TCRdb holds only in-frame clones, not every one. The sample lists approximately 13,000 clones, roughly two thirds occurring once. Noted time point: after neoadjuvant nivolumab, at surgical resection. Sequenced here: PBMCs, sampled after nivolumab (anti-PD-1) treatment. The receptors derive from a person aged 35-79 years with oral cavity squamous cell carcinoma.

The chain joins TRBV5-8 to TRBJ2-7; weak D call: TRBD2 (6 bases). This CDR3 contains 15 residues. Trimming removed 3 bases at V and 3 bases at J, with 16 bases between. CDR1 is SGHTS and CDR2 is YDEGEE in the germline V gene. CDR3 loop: CASSWAGSSDYEQYF. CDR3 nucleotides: TGTGCCAGCAGCTGGGCGGGTTCTAGCGACTACGAGCAGTACTTC. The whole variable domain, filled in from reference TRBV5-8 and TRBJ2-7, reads EAGVTQSPTHLIKTRGQQATLRCSPISGHTSVYWYQQALGLGLQFLLWYDEGEERNRGNFPPRFSGRQFPNYSSELNVNALELEDSALYLCASSWAGSSDYEQYFGPGTRLTVT.

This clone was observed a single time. DNA for the CDR3: TGTGCCGGGATGGGACTAGCGGGAGTCGAGCAGTACTTC. Its protein product is CAGMGLAGVEQYF. This chain connects TRBV30 to TRBJ2-7, with TRBD2 identical over 14 bases. The CDR3 has 13 residues. Germline V gives CDR1 GTSNPN, CDR2 SVGIG (reference sequence). Trimming at V came to 8 bases and at J to 6 bases, leaving 6 bases not matched to a gene. The full variable domain, in which reference TRBV30 and TRBJ2-7 provide the parts outside the CDR3, is SQTIHQWPATLVQPVGSPLSLECTVEGTSNPNLYWYRQAAGRGLQLLFYSVGIGQISSEVPQNLSASRPQDRQFILSSKKLLLSDSGFYLCAGMGLAGVEQYFGPGTRLTVT.

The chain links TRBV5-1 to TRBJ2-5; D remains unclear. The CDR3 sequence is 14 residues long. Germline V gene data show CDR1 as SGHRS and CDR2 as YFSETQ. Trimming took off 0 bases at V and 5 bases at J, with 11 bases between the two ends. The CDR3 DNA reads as TGCGCCAGCAGCTTGGCCTCGGGTGGGGAGACCCAGTACTTC. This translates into CASSLASGGETQYF.

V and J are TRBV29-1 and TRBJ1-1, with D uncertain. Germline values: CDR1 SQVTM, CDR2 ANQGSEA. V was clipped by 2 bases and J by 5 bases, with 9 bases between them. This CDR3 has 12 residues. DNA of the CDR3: TGCAGCGTTGAACGGGCAGAAACTGAAGCTTTCTTT. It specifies CSVERAETEAFF.

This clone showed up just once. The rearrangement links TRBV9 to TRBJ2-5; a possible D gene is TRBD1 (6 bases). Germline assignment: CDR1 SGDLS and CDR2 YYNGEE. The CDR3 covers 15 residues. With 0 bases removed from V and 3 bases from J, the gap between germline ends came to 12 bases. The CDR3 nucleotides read TGTGCCAGCAGCGTAGGGACAGCGACAAAAGAGACCCAGTACTTC. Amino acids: CASSVGTATKETQYF. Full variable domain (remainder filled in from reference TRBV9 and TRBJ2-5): DSGVTQTPKHLITATGQRVTLRCSPRSGDLSVYWYQQSLDQGLQFLIQYYNGEERAKGNILERFSAQQFPDLHSELNLSSLELGDSALYFCASSVGTATKETQYFGPGTRLLVL.

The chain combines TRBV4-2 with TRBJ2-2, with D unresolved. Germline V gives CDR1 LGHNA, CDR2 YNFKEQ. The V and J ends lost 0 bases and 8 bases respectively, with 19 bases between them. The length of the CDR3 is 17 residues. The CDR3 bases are TGTGCCAGCAGCCAAGATCGGGTCCTCCGCTACTCGGGGGAGCTGTTTTTT. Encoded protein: CASSQDRVLRYSGELFF.

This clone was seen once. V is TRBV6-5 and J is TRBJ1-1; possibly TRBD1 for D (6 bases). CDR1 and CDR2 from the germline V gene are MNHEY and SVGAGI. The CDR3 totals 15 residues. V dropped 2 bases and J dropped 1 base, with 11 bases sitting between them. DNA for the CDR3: TGTGCCAGCAGTTACCTGGGGACACAGAACACTGAAGCTTTCTTT. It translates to CASSYLGTQNTEAFF.

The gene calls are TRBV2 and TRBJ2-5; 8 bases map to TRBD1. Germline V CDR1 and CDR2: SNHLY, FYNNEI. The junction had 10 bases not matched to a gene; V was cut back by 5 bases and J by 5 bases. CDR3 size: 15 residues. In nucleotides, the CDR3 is TGTGCCAGCAGTCAAACAGGGGGGAATGGGGAGACCCAGTACTTC. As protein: CASSQTGGNGETQYF.

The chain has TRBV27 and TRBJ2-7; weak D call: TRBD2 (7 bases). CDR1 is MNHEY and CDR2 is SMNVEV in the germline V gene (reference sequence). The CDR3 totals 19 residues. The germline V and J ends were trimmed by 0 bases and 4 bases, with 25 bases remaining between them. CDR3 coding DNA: TGTGCCAGCAGTTTATCTGGATTCGGGGGGCAGGGCTTCATTTACGAGCAGTACTTC. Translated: CASSLSGFGGQGFIYEQYF.

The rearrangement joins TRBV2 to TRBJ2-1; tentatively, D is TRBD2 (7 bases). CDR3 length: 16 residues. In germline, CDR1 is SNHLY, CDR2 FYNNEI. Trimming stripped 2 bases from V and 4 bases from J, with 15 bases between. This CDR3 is CASSERGGGPYNEQFF. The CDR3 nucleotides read TGTGCCAGCAGTGAAAGGGGAGGGGGACCTTACAATGAGCAGTTCTTC.